What follows are 27 T cell receptor beta chains derived from one specimen sequenced in a study of cytotoxic CD8 clonotypes in ibrutinib-treated CLL. Only in-frame clones appear in the TCRdb table, and some are missing; sequencing was by immunoSEQ multiplex PCR. The table records some 43,000 clones, about 70% of them present only once. The sample here was PBMCs, taken after 12 months of ibrutinib treatment. The origin of the receptors is a human donor with chronic lymphocytic leukemia.

The genes are TRBV7-2 and TRBJ1-2; a weak D match, TRBD1 (6 bases). The CDR3 sequence is 15 residues long. Trimming removed 6 bases at V and 0 bases at J, with 14 bases between. Per germline, CDR1 SGHTA and CDR2 FQGNSA. The CDR3 DNA follows: TGTGCCAGCAGACGAACGGACAGAGCTAACTATGGCTACACCTTC. As protein: CASRRTDRANYGYTF.

This chain links TRBV6-5 with TRBJ2-3, with a tentative D call TRBD1 (5 bases). Deletions cut 5 bases from V and 2 bases from J, with 8 bases between. CDR3 size: 13 residues. Germline CDR1 and CDR2: MNHEY and SVGAGI. CDR3 in DNA: TGTGCCAGCAGTCGACAGTACACAGATACGCAGTATTTT. Translated, it gives CASSRQYTDTQYF.

The rearrangement links TRBV5-1 to TRBJ2-7; D unresolved. Trimming pared 3 bases from V and 3 bases from J, leaving 13 bases between. Germline assignment: CDR1 SGHRS and CDR2 YFSETQ. The CDR3 totals 14 residues. This chain's CDR3 is CASSSTGGYYEQYF. The CDR3 DNA reads TGCGCCAGCAGCTCGACCGGTGGGTACTACGAGCAGTACTTC.

This clone was seen only once. The DNA for the CDR3 is TGTGCCAGCAGCTTAGCGGTGGGAGGGACCTATGGCTACACCTTC. It yields the protein CASSLAVGGTYGYTF. The gene calls are TRBV11-2 and TRBJ1-2; a weak D match, TRBD1 (5 bases). This CDR3 has 15 residues. The germline gives CDR1 SGHAT, CDR2 FQNNGV. V was pared by 1 base and J by 4 bases, with 13 bases between.

The chain links TRBV6-6 to TRBJ2-7, with D perhaps TRBD1 (5 bases). The CDR3 runs 12 residues. Germline CDR1 and CDR2: MNHNY and SVGAGI (reference sequence). V shed 5 bases and J shed 3 bases, with 8 bases lying between them. The CDR3 DNA reads as TGTGCCAGCAGTCCCACAGGCTACGAGCAGTACTTC. Its protein is CASSPTGYEQYF.

J is TRBJ2-1 and V is TRBV11-1, with D perhaps matching TRBD1 (5 bases). In germline, CDR1 is SGHAT, CDR2 FQDESV (reference sequence). Trimming stripped 2 bases from V and 12 bases from J, with 17 bases between. The CDR3 has 14 residues. The CDR3 coding sequence is TGTGCCAGCAGCTTAATTGGGGCCCGCCAGTTGCAGTTCTTC. It specifies CASSLIGARQLQFF.

The chain employs TRBV5-6 and TRBJ2-1; 7 nucleotides line up with TRBD1. The ends lost 2 bases at V and 4 bases at J; junction bases unmatched: 6. The CDR3 loop spans 15 amino acids. Looked up from germline, CDR1 is SGHDT and CDR2 is YYEEEE. The CDR3, as DNA: TGTGCCAGCAGCTTCAGGACAGGAGTTTACAATGAGCAGTTCTTC. Translating gives CASSFRTGVYNEQFF.

This clone was detected once. V usage is TRBV4-1 and J usage is TRBJ2-3, with 7 nucleotides matching TRBD2. Losses at the gene ends were 4 bases for V and 5 bases for J; bases not matched to a gene: 12. The CDR3 is made up of 16 amino acids. Germline lookup yields CDR1 MGHRA and CDR2 YSYEKL. The CDR3 reads CASSLNGGSQGDTQYF. CDR3 coding DNA: TGCGCCAGCAGCCTAAACGGGGGGTCCCAGGGAGATACGCAGTATTTT.

The V call is TRBV29-1, the J call TRBJ1-4; D is possibly TRBD1 (5 bases). Germline CDR1 reads SQVTM; CDR2 reads ANQGSEA. The CDR3 has 15 amino acids. The V and J ends lost 4 bases and 6 bases respectively, with 18 bases between them. The CDR3 DNA reads as TGCAGCGTTGTCGGATTTGGGGGAGGGGATGAAAAACTGTTTTTT. The encoded protein is CSVVGFGGGDEKLFF.

V and J are TRBV18 and TRBJ2-7; tentative D call: TRBD2 (6 bases). Germline V gene sequence: CDR1 KGHSH, CDR2 LQKENI. The CDR3 spans 15 residues. Trimming took off 3 bases at V and 3 bases at J, with 15 bases between the two ends. The CDR3 DNA follows: TGTGCCAGCTCACCCGGGGGAGGCCCCTACTACGAGCAGTACTTC. Its translation is CASSPGGGPYYEQYF.

V is TRBV9 and J is TRBJ2-2; weak D call: TRBD2 (5 bases). Germline CDR1 SGDLS, CDR2 YYNGEE. The CDR3 is made up of 14 amino acids. Between the trimmed V and J ends, which lost 1 base and 4 bases, there was a span of 8 bases. CDR3 nucleotides: TGTGCCAGCAGCGTATATGCGGGCACCGGGGAGCTGTTTTTT. This encodes CASSVYAGTGELFF.

This rearrangement joins TRBV5-1 to TRBJ1-1; D remains unclear. There are 14 residues in the CDR3. Germline CDR1 is SGHRS and CDR2 is YFSETQ. The V and J ends lost 0 bases and 3 bases respectively, with 9 bases between them. In DNA, the CDR3 is TGCGCCAGCAGCTTGGGCCAGACTTACACTGAAGCTTTCTTT. Translation gives CASSLGQTYTEAFF.

The chain is built from TRBV5-8 and TRBJ1-4; D possibly corresponds to TRBD1 (6 bases). CDR1 and CDR2 (germline): SGHTS, YDEGEE. The CDR3 runs 16 residues. The V gene lost 2 bases and the J gene lost 0 bases, with 11 bases spanning the gap. The CDR3 nucleotides are TGTGCCAGCAGCTTAGGGGGTCAGCCAACTAATGAAAAACTGTTTTTT. It specifies CASSLGGQPTNEKLFF.

This chain connects TRBV7-2 to TRBJ1-5; D is unresolved. This CDR3 has 15 amino acids. V lost 1 base and J 3 bases, leaving 10 bases between the germline ends. Germline V gene lookup returns CDR1 SGHTA and CDR2 FQGNSA. The CDR3 is CASSLGDSYNQPQHF. The CDR3 DNA follows: TGTGCCAGCAGCTTAGGCGATTCGTACAATCAGCCCCAGCATTTT.

As for this clone: One end of the junction does not line up with germline, which may come from a read error. This chain joins TRBV7-7 and TRBJ2-7, with 7 bases that match TRBD2. Germline CDR1 is SSHAT and CDR2 is FNYEAQ (reference sequence). The CDR3 runs 14 residues. The CDR3 DNA reads TGTGCTAGCAGCTTAGAGCGGGGTTCCTACGAGCAGTACTTC. Translating gives CASSLERGSYEQYF.

The chain employs TRBV7-6 and TRBJ2-5; D is undetermined. CDR1 and CDR2 from the germline V gene are SGHVS and FNYEAQ. With 2 bases removed from V and 6 bases from J, the gap between germline ends came to 13 bases. CDR3 length: 14 residues. In DNA, the CDR3 is TGTGCCAGCAGCTTAAATTTAGGATTTCAGACCCAGTACTTC. This encodes CASSLNLGFQTQYF.

The chain joins TRBV5-4 to TRBJ1-1; tentatively, D is TRBD1 (5 bases). Trimming cost V 0 bases and J 3 bases, with 18 bases left between them. The CDR3 runs 17 residues. CDR1 is SGHNT and CDR2 is YYREEE in the germline V gene (reference sequence). The CDR3 DNA reads TGTGCCAGCAGCTTGGCAGGGAGTGGGAGACCCGACACTGAAGCTTTCTTT. This translates into CASSLAGSGRPDTEAFF.

V usage is TRBV12-5 and J usage is TRBJ2-5; the D is unclear. Germline CDR1 LGHNT, CDR2 FRNRAP. The ends were cut back, 6 bases at V and 7 bases at J, with 9 bases in the middle. The length of the CDR3 is 11 residues. The CDR3 region is CASGPPGTQYF. CDR3 nucleotide sequence: TGTGCTAGTGGCCCCCCAGGGACCCAGTACTTC.

The V gene is TRBV7-9, the J gene TRBJ1-1; D may be TRBD1 (6 bases). Looked up from germline, CDR1 is SEHNR and CDR2 is FQNEAQ (reference sequence). The V end lost 2 bases, the J end lost 1 base, and 8 bases lay between the germline ends. The CDR3 sequence is 14 residues long. CDR3: CASSLWTENTEAFF. The DNA for the CDR3 is TGTGCCAGCAGCTTATGGACAGAGAACACTGAAGCTTTCTTT.

V and J are TRBV5-6 and TRBJ1-2, with 8 nucleotides matching TRBD1. V was pared by 1 base and J by 7 bases, with 6 bases of the junction left unmatched. The CDR3 loop spans 14 amino acids. Germline CDR1 is SGHDT and CDR2 is YYEEEE. The CDR3 is CASSLSRGLSGYTF. The CDR3 DNA is TGTGCCAGCAGCTTGTCCAGGGGGCTCAGTGGCTACACCTTC.

This rearrangement joins TRBV7-3 to TRBJ2-2; the match to TRBD1 covers 7 bases. CDR3 length: 15 residues. Germline V gene lookup returns CDR1 SGHTA and CDR2 FQGTGA. V lost 6 bases, J lost 0 bases, and 4 bases stayed unmatched. This CDR3 reads CASSRTGSNTGELFF. CDR3 in DNA: TGTGCCAGCAGTCGGACAGGTTCGAACACCGGGGAGCTGTTTTTT.

The rearrangement joins TRBV2 to TRBJ2-2; possible D gene TRBD2, 6 bases. The CDR3 spans 15 residues. Trimming left V 3 bases short and J 4 bases short, with 12 bases between. Germline V CDR1 and CDR2: SNHLY, FYNNEI. In DNA form, the CDR3 reads TGTGCCAGCAGTGAGGCGATGGGGGGCACCGGGGAGCTGTTTTTT. Translation: CASSEAMGGTGELFF.

The rearrangement joins TRBV11-2 to TRBJ2-3; the match to TRBD2 covers 9 bases. Germline CDR1 reads SGHAT; CDR2 reads FQNNGV. The ends lost 4 bases at V and 5 bases at J; junction bases unmatched: 7. This CDR3 has 15 residues. The CDR3 sequence is CASSSASGVEDTQYF. Here the CDR3 DNA reads TGTGCCAGCAGCTCCGCTAGCGGGGTGGAAGATACGCAGTATTTT.

This clone was picked up a small number of times. CDR3: CAISDRESYEQYF. The CDR3 DNA is TGTGCCATCAGTGACCGGGAATCCTACGAGCAGTACTTC. V and J are TRBV10-3 and TRBJ2-7, with D tentatively TRBD2 (5 bases). This CDR3 region has 13 residues. CDR1 is ENHRY, CDR2 SYGVKD, per germline. The V and J ends lost 3 bases and 1 base respectively, with 7 bases between them.

This chain joins TRBV4-1 and TRBJ2-3; 11 nucleotides align to TRBD2. CDR3 size: 19 residues. Germline V CDR1 and CDR2: MGHRA, YSYEKL. Trimming at V came to 0 bases and at J to 0 bases, leaving 8 bases not matched to a gene. The CDR3 here is CASSQDPSGGRHSTDTQYF. DNA of the CDR3: TGCGCCAGCAGCCAAGATCCTAGCGGGGGGCGCCACAGCACAGATACGCAGTATTTT.

This clone came up once. The rearrangement joins TRBV2 to TRBJ1-5; D may be TRBD1 (5 bases). Germline V gene sequence: CDR1 SNHLY, CDR2 FYNNEI. This CDR3 is built from 14 residues. The V end was cut by 6 bases, the J end by 10 bases, with 19 bases between. Here the CDR3 DNA reads TGTGCCAGCAGCGGGCGGGGGGGAGGACGCCCCCAGCATTTT. This sequence encodes CASSGRGGGRPQHF. Complete variable domain (other parts from reference TRBV2 and TRBJ1-5): EPEVTQTPSHQVTQMGQEVILRCVPISNHLYFYWYRQILGQKVEFLVSFYNNEISEKSEIFDDQFSVERPDGSNFTLKIRSTKLEDSAMYFCASSGRGGGRPQHFGDGTRLSIL.

V gene TRBV25-1 combines with J gene TRBJ2-3; the D gene is possibly TRBD2 (5 bases). With 0 bases removed from V and 2 bases from J, the gap between germline ends came to 15 bases. Germline V CDR1 and CDR2: MGHDK, SYGVNS. CDR3 length: 17 residues. The CDR3 sequence is CASSEYRSGVLTDTQYF. CDR3 nucleotides: TGTGCCAGCAGTGAATATCGGTCCGGGGTCCTCACAGATACGCAGTATTTT. The entire variable domain, with the rest obtained from reference TRBV25-1 and TRBJ2-3, is as follows: EADIYQTPRYLVIGTGKKITLECSQTMGHDKMYWYQQDPGMELHLIHYSYGVNSTEKGDLSSESTVSRIRTEHFPLTLESARPSHTSQYLCASSEYRSGVLTDTQYFGPGTRLTVL.